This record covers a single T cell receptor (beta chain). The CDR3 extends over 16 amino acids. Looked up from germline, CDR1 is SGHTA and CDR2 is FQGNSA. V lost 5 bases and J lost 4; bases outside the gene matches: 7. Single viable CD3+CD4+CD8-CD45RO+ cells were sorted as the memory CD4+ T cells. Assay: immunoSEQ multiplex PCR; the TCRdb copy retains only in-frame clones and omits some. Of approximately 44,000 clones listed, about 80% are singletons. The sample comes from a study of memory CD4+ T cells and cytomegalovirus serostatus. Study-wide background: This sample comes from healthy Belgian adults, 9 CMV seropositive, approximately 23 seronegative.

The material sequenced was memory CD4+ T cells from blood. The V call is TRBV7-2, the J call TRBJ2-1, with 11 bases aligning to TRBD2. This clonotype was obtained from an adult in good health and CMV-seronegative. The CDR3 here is CASSLQASGGYNEQFF. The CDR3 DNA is TGTGCCAGCAGCCTTCAAGCTAGCGGGGGGTACAATGAGCAGTTCTTC.